This TCR beta chain stems from a study of blood T cell repertoires in COVID-19. Study-level information: Collection of acute and convalescent COVID-19 samples took place in the United States, Italy and Spain. In each case, the material was cDNA or gDNA derived from T cells, B-cell-depleted T cells, or PBMCs.

Authors' analysis steps: For nucleated cells, counts were estimated from reference gene primer amplification. The protocol was immunoSEQ multiplex PCR, while the TCRdb copy is restricted to in-frame clones and leaves out a portion. The V and J calls and clone size were taken over from that table, and D and trimming were inferred from the DNA. The sample holds under 300,000 clones, roughly 85% seen once. The CDR3 consists of 14 residues. Losses at the gene ends were 0 bases for V and 8 bases for J; bases not matched to a gene: 5. Germline lookup yields CDR1 SGHTA and CDR2 FQGNSA. This TCR came from a human donor in a cohort sampled during active COVID-19. The chain couples TRBV7-2 to TRBJ1-2; 8 bases agree with TRBD1. The sequencing input was peripheral blood. CDR3 coding DNA: TGTGCCAGCAGCTTAGCCTACAGGGGGAGCGGCTACACCTTC. It encodes CASSLAYRGSGYTF.